In this sample, the clone carrying this TCR beta chain turned up a few times. The entry originates in a study of T cell changes during pregnancy in multiple sclerosis. Germline V gene data show CDR1 as SNHLY and CDR2 as FYNNEI. This CDR3 region has 13 residues. Trimming removed 4 bases from V and 3 bases from J, with 7 bases in between. Generated by immunoSEQ multiplex PCR, the TCRdb table keeps only in-frame clones and is missing some. The table lists some 94,000 clones, under 95% of them singletons. This specimen was peripheral blood, taken in the first trimester of pregnancy. The source of this sequence is a female donor with multiple sclerosis, enrolled in a pregnancy study. The V and J genes are TRBV2 and TRBJ1-5; D unresolved. CDR3 in DNA: TGTGCCAGCAGTGGACAAGTCAATCAGCCCCAGCATTTT. Translated: CASSGQVNQPQHF.